These T cell receptor beta chains were read from a single sample in a study of shared clonotypes between healthy human individuals. Some clones are missing from TCRdb's copy, which holds only in-frame ones; the method was immunoSEQ multiplex PCR. The sample yields some 2.1 million clones, 85% to 95% seen once. Sequenced: naive CD4+ T cells sorted from blood. The receptors stem from a young man in good health. CDR3s include the opening cysteine and the closing phenylalanine or tryptophan. Each record gives: clone size, J gene, D gene, V gene, CDR3 protein, CDR3 DNA. D genes are given only for firm matches. Clone sizes are given selectively: once, few, many, or a class where the clone is expanded.

clone size: -; J gene: TRBJ2-7; D gene: TRBD1; V gene: TRBV30; CDR3 protein: CAWRGGPLPYEQYF; CDR3 DNA: TGTGCCTGGAGAGGGGGCCCCCTACCCTACGAGCAGTACTTC
clone size: -; J gene: TRBJ1-3; D gene: -; V gene: TRBV19; CDR3 protein: CASSIEQNPGNTIYF; CDR3 DNA: TGTGCCAGTAGTATTGAACAGAACCCTGGAAACACCATATATTTT
clone size: -; J gene: TRBJ2-7; D gene: -; V gene: TRBV18; CDR3 protein: CASSPGRGLVWYEQYF; CDR3 DNA: TGTGCCAGCTCACCTGGGAGAGGTCTAGTATGGTACGAGCAGTACTTC
clone size: -; J gene: TRBJ1-2; D gene: -; V gene: TRBV27; CDR3 protein: CASRTDSSYGYTF; CDR3 DNA: TGTGCCAGCCGGACGGACAGCAGCTATGGCTACACCTTC
clone size: once; J gene: TRBJ2-2; D gene: -; V gene: TRBV28; CDR3 protein: CASSREGPNTGELFF; CDR3 DNA: TGTGCCAGCAGCCGTGAAGGGCCGAACACCGGGGAGCTGTTTTTT
clone size: -; J gene: TRBJ2-2; D gene: -; V gene: TRBV9; CDR3 protein: CASSVVGGELFF; CDR3 DNA: TGTGCCAGCAGCGTAGTCGGCGGGGAGCTGTTTTTT
clone size: -; J gene: TRBJ1-6; D gene: -; V gene: TRBV4-1; CDR3 protein: CASSLGAEGSSYNSPLHF; CDR3 DNA: TGCGCCAGCAGCTTAGGGGCAGAAGGGAGCTCCTATAATTCACCCCTCCACTTT
clone size: once; J gene: TRBJ2-7; D gene: TRBD2; V gene: TRBV12-5; CDR3 protein: CASGLPRGGGSSYEQYF; CDR3 DNA: TGTGCTAGTGGTTTGCCCCGGGGAGGCGGGAGCTCCTACGAGCAGTACTTC
clone size: -; J gene: TRBJ1-6; D gene: -; V gene: TRBV6-5; CDR3 protein: CASSFLAGSESPLHF; CDR3 DNA: TGTGCCAGCAGTTTTCTGGCGGGATCAGAGTCACCCCTCCACTTT
clone size: -; J gene: TRBJ1-2; D gene: -; V gene: TRBV21-1; CDR3 protein: CASSKLGSGQNYGYTF; CDR3 DNA: TGTGCCAGCAGCAAACTTGGATCGGGACAGAACTATGGCTACACCTTC
clone size: once; J gene: TRBJ2-3; D gene: -; V gene: TRBV13; CDR3 protein: CASSFWDKSLDTQYF; CDR3 DNA: TGTGCCAGCAGCTTTTGGGACAAGAGTCTGGATACGCAGTATTTT
clone size: -; J gene: TRBJ1-1; D gene: -; V gene: TRBV5-6; CDR3 protein: CASSLISGDTEAFF; CDR3 DNA: TGTGCCAGCAGCTTGATTTCAGGGGATACTGAAGCTTTCTTT
clone size: -; J gene: TRBJ1-2; D gene: TRBD1; V gene: TRBV6-5; CDR3 protein: CASSRQGYYGYTF; CDR3 DNA: TGTGCCAGCAGCCGACAGGGATACTATGGCTACACCTTC
clone size: -; J gene: TRBJ2-3; D gene: -; V gene: TRBV7-9; CDR3 protein: CASSLTSPTDTQYF; CDR3 DNA: TGTGCCAGCAGCCTAACTAGCCCCACAGATACGCAGTATTTT
clone size: few; J gene: TRBJ1-1; D gene: TRBD1; V gene: TRBV30; CDR3 protein: CACRGPGTEAFF; CDR3 DNA: TGTGCCTGTAGGGGGCCCGGCACTGAAGCTTTCTTT
clone size: -; J gene: TRBJ2-7; D gene: -; V gene: TRBV9; CDR3 protein: CASSVRLEAPSYEQYF; CDR3 DNA: TGTGCCAGCAGCGTCAGGCTGGAAGCCCCTTCCTACGAGCAGTACTTC
clone size: -; J gene: TRBJ2-7; D gene: -; V gene: TRBV10-3; CDR3 protein: CAISDYTYEQYF; CDR3 DNA: TGTGCCATCAGTGACTACACTTACGAGCAGTACTTC
clone size: -; J gene: TRBJ2-1; D gene: TRBD2; V gene: TRBV9; CDR3 protein: CASSGPSGYNEQFF; CDR3 DNA: TGTGCCAGCAGCGGGCCTAGCGGATACAATGAGCAGTTCTTC
clone size: once; J gene: TRBJ1-1; D gene: -; V gene: TRBV9; CDR3 protein: CASSVMFASTEAFF; CDR3 DNA: TGTGCCAGCAGCGTAATGTTCGCCTCCACTGAAGCTTTCTTT
clone size: -; J gene: TRBJ2-1; D gene: TRBD2; V gene: TRBV19; CDR3 protein: CASSMAVAGGSYNEQFF; CDR3 DNA: TGTGCCAGTAGTATGGCGGTAGCGGGGGGTTCCTACAATGAGCAGTTCTTC
clone size: -; J gene: TRBJ1-1; D gene: -; V gene: TRBV30; CDR3 protein: CAWSVSLMNTEAFF; CDR3 DNA: TGTGCCTGGAGTGTCAGCCTCATGAACACTGAAGCTTTCTTT
clone size: once; J gene: TRBJ1-1; D gene: -; V gene: TRBV28; CDR3 protein: CASSYPRVGPMNTEAFF; CDR3 DNA: TGTGCCAGCAGTTATCCCAGGGTTGGTCCTATGAACACTGAAGCTTTCTTT
clone size: -; J gene: TRBJ1-6; D gene: -; V gene: TRBV13; CDR3 protein: CASSPYYNSPLHF; CDR3 DNA: TGTGCCAGCAGCCCCTACTATAATTCACCCCTCCACTTT
clone size: -; J gene: TRBJ2-2; D gene: -; V gene: TRBV28; CDR3 protein: CASSQTGPTGELFF; CDR3 DNA: TGTGCCAGCAGTCAGACTGGTCCAACCGGGGAGCTGTTTTTT
clone size: once; J gene: TRBJ2-5; D gene: -; V gene: TRBV20-1; CDR3 protein: CSARDETQYF; CDR3 DNA: TGCAGTGCTCGGGACGAGACCCAGTACTTC
clone size: -; J gene: TRBJ2-1; D gene: TRBD2; V gene: TRBV2; CDR3 protein: CASSAQRGWDEQFF; CDR3 DNA: TGTGCCAGCAGTGCCCAGCGGGGGTGGGATGAGCAGTTCTTC
clone size: once; J gene: TRBJ2-3; D gene: -; V gene: TRBV9; CDR3 protein: CASSATGGTQYF; CDR3 DNA: TGTGCCAGCAGCGCCACTGGAGGTACGCAGTATTTT
clone size: once; J gene: TRBJ2-5; D gene: -; V gene: TRBV30; CDR3 protein: CAWRKGGETQYF; CDR3 DNA: TGTGCCTGGAGAAAGGGGGGAGAGACCCAGTACTTC
clone size: -; J gene: TRBJ1-1; D gene: -; V gene: TRBV5-1; CDR3 protein: CASSRGDPRGLNTEAFF; CDR3 DNA: TGCGCCAGCAGCCGAGGTGACCCCAGGGGTCTTAACACTGAAGCTTTCTTT
clone size: -; J gene: TRBJ2-2; D gene: TRBD1; V gene: TRBV27; CDR3 protein: CASSFALGQGNTGELFF; CDR3 DNA: TGTGCCAGCAGTTTCGCCTTGGGACAGGGAAATACCGGGGAGCTGTTTTTT
clone size: -; J gene: TRBJ1-3; D gene: -; V gene: TRBV7-2; CDR3 protein: CASSLVGTGSGNTIYF; CDR3 DNA: TGTGCCAGCAGCTTAGTCGGGACGGGCTCTGGAAACACCATATATTTT
clone size: -; J gene: TRBJ1-1; D gene: -; V gene: TRBV5-1; CDR3 protein: CASSLASTDEAFF; CDR3 DNA: TGCGCCAGCAGCTTGGCCAGCACAGATGAAGCTTTCTTT
clone size: -; J gene: TRBJ2-2; D gene: -; V gene: TRBV19; CDR3 protein: CASSRKSGASTGELFF; CDR3 DNA: TGTGCCAGTAGTAGAAAGAGCGGAGCGAGCACCGGGGAGCTGTTTTTT
clone size: -; J gene: TRBJ2-7; D gene: TRBD1; V gene: TRBV27; CDR3 protein: CASSSINRGPYEQYF; CDR3 DNA: TGTGCCAGCAGTTCAATAAACAGGGGGCCCTACGAGCAGTACTTC
clone size: -; J gene: TRBJ2-7; D gene: -; V gene: TRBV7-9; CDR3 protein: CASSLASPPNEQYF; CDR3 DNA: TGTGCCAGCAGCTTAGCGAGCCCCCCCAACGAGCAGTACTTC
clone size: -; J gene: TRBJ2-3; D gene: -; V gene: TRBV19; CDR3 protein: CASSDPKGTDTQYF; CDR3 DNA: TGTGCCAGTAGTGACCCTAAGGGCACAGATACGCAGTATTTT
clone size: -; J gene: TRBJ2-3; D gene: TRBD2; V gene: TRBV6-4; CDR3 protein: CASSDRATSLTDTQYF; CDR3 DNA: TGTGCCAGCAGTGACAGAGCGACTAGCCTCACAGATACGCAGTATTTT
clone size: -; J gene: TRBJ2-7; D gene: -; V gene: TRBV6-6; CDR3 protein: CASSPDSGSSYEQYF; CDR3 DNA: TGTGCCAGCAGTCCCGATAGCGGAAGCTCCTACGAGCAGTACTTC
clone size: -; J gene: TRBJ2-7; D gene: -; V gene: TRBV5-5; CDR3 protein: CASSFEPVLFEQYF; CDR3 DNA: TGTGCCAGCAGCTTTGAACCGGTCCTCTTCGAGCAGTACTTC
clone size: -; J gene: TRBJ1-2; D gene: -; V gene: TRBV28; CDR3 protein: CASSLSLGSRYTF; CDR3 DNA: TGTGCCAGCAGTTTATCACTAGGGTCTCGCTACACCTTC
clone size: once; J gene: TRBJ2-7; D gene: TRBD1; V gene: TRBV28; CDR3 protein: CASSSPGQAIYEQYF; CDR3 DNA: TGTGCCAGCAGTTCCCCGGGACAGGCCATCTACGAGCAGTACTTC
clone size: -; J gene: TRBJ2-7; D gene: -; V gene: TRBV18; CDR3 protein: CASSEPRGQTYEQYF; CDR3 DNA: TGTGCCAGCTCAGAACCCCGCGGACAGACCTACGAGCAGTACTTC
clone size: -; J gene: TRBJ2-3; D gene: -; V gene: TRBV5-1; CDR3 protein: CASSFGVGTKTDTQYF; CDR3 DNA: TGCGCCAGCAGCTTTGGCGTGGGGACAAAGACAGATACGCAGTATTTT
clone size: -; J gene: TRBJ2-7; D gene: -; V gene: TRBV7-2; CDR3 protein: CASSFGPHEQYF; CDR3 DNA: TGTGCCAGCAGCTTCGGACCCCACGAGCAGTACTTC
clone size: -; J gene: TRBJ1-5; D gene: TRBD1; V gene: TRBV6-1; CDR3 protein: CASAGQGSNQPQHF; CDR3 DNA: TGTGCCAGCGCGGGACAGGGTAGCAATCAGCCCCAGCATTTT
clone size: -; J gene: TRBJ2-7; D gene: TRBD2; V gene: TRBV11-2; CDR3 protein: CASSPFAGAGEQYF; CDR3 DNA: TGTGCCAGCAGCCCTTTCGCGGGAGCGGGCGAGCAGTACTTC
clone size: -; J gene: TRBJ2-3; D gene: -; V gene: TRBV7-3; CDR3 protein: CASRGTVFTRTDTQYF; CDR3 DNA: TGTGCCAGCAGGGGGACGGTCTTTACACGCACAGATACGCAGTATTTT
clone size: -; J gene: TRBJ2-5; D gene: -; V gene: TRBV2; CDR3 protein: CASSDVGAPGETQYF; CDR3 DNA: TGTGCCAGCAGTGACGTTGGGGCCCCGGGAGAGACCCAGTACTTC
clone size: -; J gene: TRBJ2-5; D gene: TRBD1; V gene: TRBV18; CDR3 protein: CASSTDRGLLETQYF; CDR3 DNA: TGTGCCAGCTCAACGGACAGGGGCCTGCTGGAGACCCAGTACTTC
clone size: -; J gene: TRBJ2-2; D gene: -; V gene: TRBV11-2; CDR3 protein: CASSFDNGQGSNTGELFF; CDR3 DNA: TGTGCCAGCAGCTTCGACAACGGTCAGGGCTCGAACACCGGGGAGCTGTTTTTT
clone size: -; J gene: TRBJ2-2; D gene: -; V gene: TRBV19; CDR3 protein: CASSFTAGELFF; CDR3 DNA: TGTGCCAGTAGTTTCACGGCCGGGGAGCTGTTTTTT
clone size: -; J gene: TRBJ1-2; D gene: TRBD1; V gene: TRBV19; CDR3 protein: CASSIAGGYYGYTF; CDR3 DNA: TGTGCCAGTAGTATAGCAGGGGGGTACTATGGCTACACCTTC
clone size: -; J gene: TRBJ1-2; D gene: -; V gene: TRBV28; CDR3 protein: CASSFKRGLQNYGYTF; CDR3 DNA: TGTGCCAGCAGTTTTAAGAGGGGACTCCAAAACTATGGCTACACCTTC
clone size: -; J gene: TRBJ1-1; D gene: -; V gene: TRBV4-3; CDR3 protein: CASSQGERTTGTEAFF; CDR3 DNA: TGCGCCAGCAGCCAAGGAGAACGGACTACGGGCACTGAAGCTTTCTTT
clone size: -; J gene: TRBJ1-6; D gene: -; V gene: TRBV6-1; CDR3 protein: CASSTERGPLHF; CDR3 DNA: TGTGCCAGCAGTACCGAGCGGGGACCCCTCCACTTT
clone size: -; J gene: TRBJ2-7; D gene: -; V gene: TRBV18; CDR3 protein: CASSPITGEQYF; CDR3 DNA: TGTGCCAGCTCACCAATAACCGGGGAGCAGTACTTC
clone size: -; J gene: TRBJ1-5; D gene: -; V gene: TRBV9; CDR3 protein: CASSSEPYSNQPQHF; CDR3 DNA: TGTGCCAGCAGCTCCGAGCCTTATAGCAATCAGCCCCAGCATTTT